These 24 T cell receptor beta chains were sequenced from one sample in a study of Ad26.COV2.S vaccination and SARS-CoV-2 variants. The assay was immunoSEQ multiplex PCR, and TCRdb's table has in-frame clones only and misses some. The table records approximately 340,000 clones, about 85% of them present only once. The treatment is: 15 to 20 received Ad26.COV2.S at low or high dose, single or two shots; about 5 received placebo; per-sample allocation not given. Samples analyzed were those drawn on day 63 after the first vaccine or placebo injection. The material sequenced was peripheral blood, taken in a trial of Ad26.COV2.S vaccine versus placebo. Receptors were obtained from a person between 18 and 65 years old who received the Ad26.COV2.S COVID-19 vaccine or a placebo.

There are a few counts of this clone. This chain connects TRBV24-1 to TRBJ1-5, with TRBD1 matching over 7 bases. Germline V CDR1 and CDR2: KGHDR, SFDVKD. This CDR3 has 17 amino acids. The V gene end was trimmed by 0 bases and the J gene end by 5 bases; junction bases not matched to a gene: 9. CDR3 loop: CATSDLQTGPRDQPQHF. The DNA for the CDR3 is TGTGCCACCAGTGATTTGCAGACAGGGCCCCGGGATCAGCCCCAGCATTTT.

The chain combines TRBV2 with TRBJ2-2, with D perhaps matching TRBD2 (6 bases). CDR1 and CDR2 from the germline V gene are SNHLY and FYNNEI. The CDR3 covers 14 residues. The V end was cut by 7 bases, the J end by 3 bases, with 12 bases between. CDR3 amino acids: CASTRDWDTGELFF. In nucleotides, the CDR3 is TGTGCCAGCACTCGGGACTGGGACACCGGGGAGCTGTTTTTT. Filled out from reference TRBV2 and TRBJ2-2, the complete variable domain reads EPEVTQTPSHQVTQMGQEVILRCVPISNHLYFYWYRQILGQKVEFLVSFYNNEISEKSEIFDDQFSVERPDGSNFTLKIRSTKLEDSAMYFCASTRDWDTGELFFGEGSRLTVL.

CDR3 region: CASSRDIEQFF. The CDR3 DNA is TGTGCCAGCAGCAGGGACATCGAGCAGTTCTTC. The V gene is TRBV7-9, the J gene TRBJ2-1; possibly TRBD1 for D (6 bases). Germline lookup yields CDR1 SEHNR and CDR2 FQNEAQ (reference sequence). The CDR3 extends over 11 amino acids. Trimming removed 5 bases at V and 10 bases at J, with 9 bases between.

Here the CDR3 DNA reads TGTGCCAGCAGTAGCGTCGACGGCGAGCAGTTCTTC. It is translated as CASSSVDGEQFF. The V gene is TRBV28, the J gene TRBJ2-1, with D uncertain. Trimming took 5 bases from V and 10 from J, leaving 12 bases between them. CDR3 length: 12 amino acids. CDR1 and CDR2 (germline): MDHEN, SYDVKM.

This chain links TRBV5-1 with TRBJ2-5; D is perhaps TRBD2 (5 bases). This CDR3 has 16 amino acids. In germline, CDR1 is SGHRS, CDR2 YFSETQ. V lost 4 bases, J lost 1 base, and 17 bases lay in between. CDR3 nucleotides: TGCGCCAGCAGCACGGGATTATCCCGGCCCCAAGAGACCCAGTACTTC. Encoded protein: CASSTGLSRPQETQYF.

The V and J genes are TRBV13 and TRBJ1-2, with 7 bases identical to TRBD1. The trim removed 4 bases at V and 9 bases at J, leaving 8 bases unmatched. The CDR3 consists of 13 residues. Per the germline V gene, CDR1 is PRHDT and CDR2 is FYEKMQ (reference sequence). This CDR3 is CASSSGGTVRYTF. The CDR3 bases are TGTGCCAGCAGCTCAGGGGGGACAGTCCGCTACACCTTC.

V gene TRBV12-2 combines with J gene TRBJ2-2; TRBD2 was called by the table and not checked on the DNA. TRBV12-2 is labeled a pseudogene. The CDR3 has 18 residues. The CDR3 DNA follows: TGTGCAAGTCGCCCGGGACTAGCGGGACCTTCGAACACCGGGGAGCTGTTTTTT. Amino acid sequence: CASRPGLAGPSNTGELFF.

The V call is TRBV5-4, the J call TRBJ2-1, with D possibly being TRBD1 (6 bases). The CDR3 is 16 amino acids. Germline V gene data show CDR1 as SGHNT and CDR2 as YYREEE (reference sequence). Trimming shortened V by 4 bases and J by 5 bases, and 19 bases separated the two germline ends. CDR3: CASSPDQQGWDNEQFF. The CDR3 DNA is TGTGCCAGCAGCCCCGACCAACAGGGTTGGGACAATGAGCAGTTCTTC.

The genes are TRBV28 and TRBJ2-7; 15 bases are a match to TRBD2. Germline V gene sequence: CDR1 MDHEN, CDR2 SYDVKM. J was trimmed by 3 bases and V by 3 bases; bases with no gene match: 9. This CDR3 has 18 residues. CDR3 amino acids: CASSFLLGLAGGFYEQYF. CDR3 bases: TGTGCCAGCAGTTTCCTGTTGGGACTAGCGGGGGGATTCTACGAGCAGTACTTC.

The rearrangement links TRBV27 to TRBJ2-3; no clear D gene. CDR1 MNHEY and CDR2 SMNVEV come from the germline V gene (reference sequence). Deletions cut 2 bases from V and 0 bases from J, with 6 bases between. The CDR3 contains 14 residues. CDR3 DNA sequence: TGTGCCAGCAGTTTAGACTTCAGCACAGATACGCAGTATTTT. It codes for CASSLDFSTDTQYF.

Comments on this clone: One end of the junction does not line up with germline, which may come from a read error. The CDR3 is CASSIGGDSGETQYF. CDR3 nucleotide sequence: TGTGCTAGCAGCATAGGGGGGGACTCAGGAGAGACCCAGTACTTC. The rearrangement uses TRBV7-7 and TRBJ2-5; a weak D match, TRBD2 (7 bases). This CDR3 is 15 amino acids long. The V gene's germline CDR1 is SSHAT and CDR2 FNYEAQ (reference sequence).

The J gene is TRBJ2-1, the V gene TRBV9; TRBD1 matches at 10 bases. Trimming cost V 0 bases and J 8 bases; bases outside gene matches: 5. The CDR3 is 15 residues long. The germline gives CDR1 SGDLS, CDR2 YYNGEE. In nucleotides, the CDR3 is TGTGCCAGCAGCGTAGTGACAGGGGGCTTTGATGAGCAGTTCTTC. Translated: CASSVVTGGFDEQFF.

This clone was recorded a few times. The chain is built from TRBV5-4 and TRBJ1-6, with D hard to call. This CDR3 region has 12 residues. V was trimmed by 0 bases and J by 9 bases, leaving 4 bases between them. Per the germline V gene, CDR1 is SGHNT and CDR2 is YYREEE (reference sequence). The CDR3 loop reads CASSLDVSPLHF. The CDR3 region has the DNA TGTGCCAGCAGCTTGGATGTTTCACCCCTCCACTTT.

Only a few counts were recorded for this clone. The chain joins TRBV5-6 to TRBJ2-7; a possible D gene is TRBD1 (5 bases). Looked up from germline, CDR1 is SGHDT and CDR2 is YYEEEE. The CDR3 extends over 14 amino acids. Trimming stripped 2 bases from V and 0 bases from J, with 9 bases between. CDR3 bases: TGTGCCAGCAGCTTTGCAGGGTCCTCCTACGAGCAGTACTTC. It is translated as CASSFAGSSYEQYF.

The rearrangement links TRBV7-2 to TRBJ2-1; D not certain. Germline CDR1 is SGHTA and CDR2 is FQGNSA. This CDR3 contains 12 residues. V was shortened by 2 bases and J by 6 bases, with 5 bases between the two germline ends. The CDR3 is CASSLLPNEQFF. Here the CDR3 DNA reads TGTGCCAGCAGCTTACTTCCCAATGAGCAGTTCTTC.

CDR3 protein: CAISRAGGPADTQYF. The CDR3, as DNA: TGTGCCATCAGCCGAGCGGGGGGGCCGGCAGATACGCAGTATTTT. The rearrangement joins TRBV10-3 to TRBJ2-3; TRBD2 aligns across 10 bases. Germline V gene data show CDR1 as ENHRY and CDR2 as SYGVKD. V gave up 6 bases and J gave up 4 bases; unmatched junction bases: 7. The CDR3 has 15 residues.

This chain connects TRBV6-5 to TRBJ1-4; 7 positions match TRBD1. Germline V gives CDR1 MNHEY, CDR2 SVGAGI. V lost 6 bases, J lost 7 bases, and 11 bases stayed unmatched. This CDR3 has 15 residues. The CDR3 protein is CASRQHEGAGEKLFF. DNA for the CDR3: TGTGCCAGCAGGCAACACGAGGGGGCGGGTGAAAAACTGTTTTTT.

V is TRBV7-2 and J is TRBJ2-6; D unresolved. This CDR3 comprises 14 residues. CDR1 and CDR2 from the germline V gene are SGHTA and FQGNSA. V lost 5 bases to trimming and J lost 3 bases, with 8 bases between them. The CDR3 reads CASSPTSGANVLTF. The CDR3 bases are TGTGCCAGCAGCCCCACAAGTGGGGCCAACGTCCTGACTTTC.

This chain links TRBV28 with TRBJ2-5; TRBD1 matches 8 bases. This CDR3 comprises 15 residues. V trimming: 4 bases; J trimming: 4 bases; junction bases outside the gene matches: 8. Germline assignment: CDR1 MDHEN and CDR2 SYDVKM. In nucleotides, the CDR3 is TGTGCCAGCAGTTCCGCAGGGGGCAAGGTAGAGACCCAGTACTTC. Its translation is CASSSAGGKVETQYF.

CDR3 amino acids: CASSPTSGRSLSRTDTQYF. The CDR3 DNA reads TGTGCCAGCTCACCAACCAGCGGGAGGTCCCTTAGTAGGACAGATACGCAGTATTTT. The rearrangement links TRBV18 to TRBJ2-3, with TRBD2 matching over 9 bases. The germline V gene encodes CDR1 KGHSH and CDR2 LQKENI. Trimming at V came to 2 bases and at J to 3 bases, leaving 15 bases not matched to a gene. The CDR3 consists of 19 residues.

The V gene is TRBV4-1, the J gene TRBJ2-3, with a weak D call TRBD2 (6 bases). Trimming shortened V by 3 bases and J by 4 bases, and 11 bases separated the two germline ends. CDR1 MGHRA and CDR2 YSYEKL come from the germline V gene. The CDR3 is 14 amino acids. CDR3 bases: TGCGCCAGCAGCCAGGGACTTTCAGCAGATACGCAGTATTTT. Translation gives CASSQGLSADTQYF.

The chain links TRBV13 to TRBJ2-4, with 7 bases matching TRBD2. Germline V CDR1 and CDR2: PRHDT, FYEKMQ (reference sequence). J was trimmed by 7 bases and V by 5 bases; bases with no gene match: 11. This CDR3 region has 15 residues. The CDR3 DNA reads as TGTGCCAGCAGCCATTCGGAGGGAGGGATTAACATTCAGTACTTC. Translated: CASSHSEGGINIQYF.

The chain has TRBV27 and TRBJ2-3; 7 bases are shared with TRBD1. The V and J ends lost 5 bases and 1 base, in that order; junction bases with no gene match: 9. The V gene's germline CDR1 is MNHEY and CDR2 SMNVEV (reference sequence). The CDR3 loop spans 16 amino acids. CDR3 protein: CASSGNRGGGTDTQYF. The CDR3 coding sequence is TGTGCCAGCAGTGGGAACAGGGGTGGGGGCACAGATACGCAGTATTTT.

The rearrangement links TRBV18 to TRBJ1-4, with D perhaps matching TRBD1 (5 bases). CDR1 KGHSH and CDR2 LQKENI come from the germline V gene. This CDR3 contains 15 residues. Trimming took off 0 bases at V and 8 bases at J, with 13 bases between the two ends. The CDR3 loop reads CASSPPVRDREKLFF. CDR3 nucleotides: TGTGCCAGCTCACCACCGGTCAGGGATCGGGAAAAACTGTTTTTT.